This TCR beta chain was observed in a study of T cells after yellow fever vaccination. The overall study: Researchers used SMART-Seq v4 Ultra Low Input to prepare fractions that had low cell numbers.

The V end lost 7 bases, the J end lost 5 bases, and 17 bases lay between the germline ends. The CDR3 sequence is 14 residues long. This clonotype was found a few times. What it binds is unknown. The study, taken as a whole, reports: Researchers noted that a small share of clonotypes showed up in both CD4 and CD8 compartments. Weaker overall was a secondary response that nonetheless peaked faster, on day 5 versus 15.

As TCR cDNA was made by 5'RACE template switching, a universal primer site and UMIs were added. Each CDR3 protein gets one entry after TCRdb re-called the 5' RACE reads with MiXCR. The sample consists of 300,000 to 450,000 distinct CDR3 sequences, approximately 8% of them appearing once. This TCR came from a man aged 18 to 30 who received the YFV17D yellow fever vaccine. The specimen was PBMCs, collected about 41 days after the first yellow fever vaccination. The chain combines TRBV12-3 or TRBV12-4 with TRBJ2-5; D is possibly TRBD2 (6 bases). In DNA form, the CDR3 reads TGTGCCAGCACCACCGGCGGGGCAACGGAGACCCAGTACTTC. Translating it yields CASTTGGATETQYF.